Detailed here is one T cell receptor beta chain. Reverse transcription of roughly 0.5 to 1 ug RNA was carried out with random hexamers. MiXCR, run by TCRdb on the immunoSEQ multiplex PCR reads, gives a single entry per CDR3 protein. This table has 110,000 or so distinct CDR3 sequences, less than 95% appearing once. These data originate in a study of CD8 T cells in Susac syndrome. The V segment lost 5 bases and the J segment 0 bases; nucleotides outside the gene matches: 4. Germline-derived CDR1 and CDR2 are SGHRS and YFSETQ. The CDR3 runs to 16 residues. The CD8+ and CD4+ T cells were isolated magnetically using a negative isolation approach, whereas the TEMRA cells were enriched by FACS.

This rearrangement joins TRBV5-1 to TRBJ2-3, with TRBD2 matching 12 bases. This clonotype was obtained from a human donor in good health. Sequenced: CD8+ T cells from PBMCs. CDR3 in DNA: TGCGCCAGCAGGGAGGGGACTAGCGGGAGCACAGATACGCAGTATTTT. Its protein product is CASREGTSGSTDTQYF.